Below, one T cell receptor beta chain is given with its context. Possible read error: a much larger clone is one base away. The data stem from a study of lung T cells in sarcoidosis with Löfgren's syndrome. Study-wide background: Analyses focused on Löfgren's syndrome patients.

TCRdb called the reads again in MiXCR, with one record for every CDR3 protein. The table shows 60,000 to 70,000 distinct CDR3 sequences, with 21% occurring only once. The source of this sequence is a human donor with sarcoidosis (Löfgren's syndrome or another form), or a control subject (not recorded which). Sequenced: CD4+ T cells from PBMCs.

DNA for the CDR3: TGTGCCAGCAGCAATGCTGCGACTAATGAAAAACTGTTTTTT. Translation gives CASSNAATNEKLFF. V is TRBV7-8 and J is TRBJ1-4; D ambiguous. CDR1 and CDR2 (germline): SGHVS, FQNEAQ. There are 14 residues in the CDR3. The V gene lost 5 bases and the J gene lost 2 bases, with 9 bases spanning the gap.